A selection of T cell receptor beta chains follows, all from one sample in a study of shared clonotypes between healthy human individuals. Method: immunoSEQ multiplex PCR; TCRdb's copy keeps in-frame clones and lacks some. The sample has fewer than 400,000 clones; about 74% are singletons. The sequenced material came from memory CD4+ T cells sorted from blood. These receptors all stem from a man in his thirties or forties in good health. Both conserved end residues are part of each CDR3. Each record gives: D gene, V gene, J gene, clone size, CDR3 protein, CDR3 DNA. D genes are given only for firm matches. Rows may omit the clone size; those that give it use once, few, many or a size class.

d_call: TRBD2; v_call: TRBV19; j_call: TRBJ2-5; clone_size: many; cdr3_aa: CASSWLAEETQYF; cdr3_nt: TGTGCCAGTTCTTGGCTAGCGGAAGAGACCCAGTACTTC
d_call: NA; v_call: TRBV19; j_call: TRBJ2-1; clone_size: NA; cdr3_aa: CASSTRNNEQFF; cdr3_nt: TGTGCCAGTAGTACTAGAAACAATGAGCAGTTCTTC
d_call: NA; v_call: TRBV6-6; j_call: TRBJ2-7; clone_size: NA; cdr3_aa: CASSNRASTYEQYF; cdr3_nt: TGTGCCAGCAGCAACCGGGCCAGCACCTACGAGCAGTACTTC
d_call: TRBD2; v_call: TRBV6-4; j_call: TRBJ2-2; clone_size: NA; cdr3_aa: CASSDLWTSGRVRAGELFF; cdr3_nt: TGTGCCAGCAGTGACCTTTGGACTAGCGGGAGAGTTAGGGCCGGGGAGCTGTTTTTT
d_call: NA; v_call: TRBV5-5; j_call: TRBJ1-5; clone_size: NA; cdr3_aa: CASSLGGGNQPQHF; cdr3_nt: TGTGCCAGCAGCTTGGGCGGTGGCAATCAGCCCCAGCATTTT
d_call: NA; v_call: TRBV5-6; j_call: TRBJ2-2; clone_size: NA; cdr3_aa: CASSLFTVANTGELFF; cdr3_nt: TGTGCCAGCAGCTTGTTCACCGTCGCGAACACCGGGGAGCTGTTTTTT
d_call: TRBD1; v_call: TRBV18; j_call: TRBJ1-1; clone_size: NA; cdr3_aa: CASSPAGGAGTEAFF; cdr3_nt: TGTGCCAGCTCACCCGCAGGGGGCGCGGGAACTGAAGCTTTCTTT
d_call: TRBD1; v_call: TRBV5-1; j_call: TRBJ2-2; clone_size: once; cdr3_aa: CASSFAGTGNFGELFF; cdr3_nt: TGCGCCAGCAGCTTCGCCGGGACAGGGAACTTCGGGGAGCTGTTTTTT
d_call: NA; v_call: TRBV2; j_call: TRBJ2-1; clone_size: few; cdr3_aa: CASRGTNEQFF; cdr3_nt: TGTGCCAGCAGGGGGACCAATGAGCAGTTCTTC
d_call: NA; v_call: TRBV2; j_call: TRBJ2-1; clone_size: NA; cdr3_aa: CASSENREVYNEQFF; cdr3_nt: TGTGCCAGCAGTGAAAACCGGGAAGTTTATAATGAGCAGTTCTTC
d_call: NA; v_call: TRBV11-3; j_call: TRBJ2-2; clone_size: few; cdr3_aa: CASSLDETGELFF; cdr3_nt: TGTGCCAGCAGCTTAGATGAGACCGGGGAGCTGTTTTTT
d_call: TRBD1; v_call: TRBV5-4; j_call: TRBJ2-7; clone_size: NA; cdr3_aa: CASSGPGTGTYEQYF; cdr3_nt: TGTGCCAGCAGCGGTCCCGGGACAGGGACCTACGAGCAGTACTTC
d_call: NA; v_call: TRBV7-8; j_call: TRBJ1-1; clone_size: NA; cdr3_aa: CASSLARGAVMNTEAFF; cdr3_nt: TGTGCCAGCAGCTTAGCGCGTGGGGCGGTAATGAACACTGAAGCTTTCTTT
d_call: TRBD2; v_call: TRBV9; j_call: TRBJ2-1; clone_size: NA; cdr3_aa: CASSPHSGSSYNEQFF; cdr3_nt: TGTGCCAGCAGCCCTCATAGCGGGAGCTCCTACAATGAGCAGTTCTTC
d_call: NA; v_call: TRBV7-2; j_call: TRBJ2-3; clone_size: once; cdr3_aa: CASSVGRSGADTQYF; cdr3_nt: TGTGCCAGCAGCGTAGGACGGTCGGGGGCGGACACGCAGTATTTT
d_call: TRBD1; v_call: TRBV30; j_call: TRBJ2-2; clone_size: NA; cdr3_aa: CAWSTPGQGNTGELFF; cdr3_nt: TGTGCCTGGAGTACCCCGGGACAGGGGAACACCGGGGAGCTGTTTTTT
d_call: NA; v_call: TRBV5-1; j_call: TRBJ1-2; clone_size: NA; cdr3_aa: CASSSPGRDYGYTF; cdr3_nt: TGCGCCAGCAGCTCCCCGGGGAGGGACTATGGCTACACCTTC
d_call: NA; v_call: TRBV7-8; j_call: TRBJ1-5; clone_size: once; cdr3_aa: CASSFAGEGFAQPQHF; cdr3_nt: TGTGCCAGCAGCTTCGCGGGCGAGGGTTTCGCTCAGCCCCAGCATTTT
d_call: TRBD1; v_call: TRBV4-1; j_call: TRBJ2-3; clone_size: few; cdr3_aa: CASSLSGTGLRDTQYF; cdr3_nt: TGCGCCAGCAGCCTCTCCGGGACAGGGCTACGAGATACGCAGTATTTT
d_call: NA; v_call: TRBV28; j_call: TRBJ1-2; clone_size: NA; cdr3_aa: CASSSTGYGYTF; cdr3_nt: TGTGCCAGCAGTTCTACAGGCTATGGCTACACCTTC
d_call: TRBD1; v_call: TRBV6-6; j_call: TRBJ1-1; clone_size: NA; cdr3_aa: CASSDPSGTGLRAFF; cdr3_nt: TGTGCCAGCAGTGACCCCAGTGGGACAGGGTTGAGAGCTTTCTTT
d_call: TRBD2; v_call: TRBV18; j_call: TRBJ2-1; clone_size: NA; cdr3_aa: CASSPKGREYEQFF; cdr3_nt: TGTGCCAGCTCACCGAAGGGGCGGGAGTATGAGCAGTTCTTC
d_call: NA; v_call: TRBV20-1; j_call: TRBJ2-5; clone_size: NA; cdr3_aa: CSAKGRETQYF; cdr3_nt: TGCAGTGCTAAGGGGAGAGAGACCCAGTACTTC
d_call: NA; v_call: TRBV9; j_call: TRBJ1-1; clone_size: NA; cdr3_aa: CASSPGNRNTEAFF; cdr3_nt: TGTGCCAGCTCCCCAGGGAACAGAAACACTGAAGCTTTCTTT